This T cell receptor (beta chain) emerged from a study of beta chain features in type 1 diabetes. The V segment lost 4 bases and the J segment 6 bases; nucleotides outside the gene matches: 12. The CDR3 runs to 16 residues. Germline V CDR1 and CDR2: MDHEN, SYDVKM. TCRB transcripts that were expressed got sequenced, as all of the isolated RNA had been reverse transcribed. About 940,000 reads were obtained per stem cell-like memory T cell sample on average. Produced via immunoSEQ multiplex PCR; TCRdb's table is partial and in-frame only. The sample has approximately 15,000 clones, 70% to 80% seen once. For this clone: Its antigen is unknown.

Broader study findings: Moderate but significant shortening of TCRB CDR3s was recorded in all four CD4+ subsets from Type 1 diabetes patients. Healthy donors had naive, central memory and Treg TCRB repertoires that appeared less similar than those seen among patients.

The material sequenced was stem cell memory CD4+ T cells from blood. The receptor comes from a woman in her late teens or twenties with type 1 diabetes. This chain joins TRBV28 and TRBJ1-1; 9 positions agree with TRBD1. The CDR3 DNA follows: TGTGCCAGCAGTTCTATTACAGGGGGCGCGGGTGCTGAAGCTTTCTTT. Translated, it gives CASSSITGGAGAEAFF.